Shown below are 21 T cell receptor beta chains from a single sample sequenced in a study of CD8 T cells in Susac syndrome. Random hexamers primed reverse transcription of 0.5 to 1 ug RNA. TCRdb reanalysed the immunoSEQ multiplex PCR reads using MiXCR and keeps one entry per CDR3 protein. The sample has 150,000 to 200,000 distinct CDR3 sequences; about 94% are singletons. Sequencing used CD4+ T cells from PBMCs. The receptor set was obtained from a human donor in good health.

The chain uses TRBV12-3 or TRBV12-4 and TRBJ1-5, with TRBD1 as a possible D gene (6 bases). This CDR3 has 21 residues. V dropped 1 base and J dropped 0 bases, with 25 bases sitting between them. The CDR3: CASSLVGGLSVGENSNQPQHF. The CDR3 DNA reads TGTGCCAGCAGTTTAGTAGGGGGACTCTCCGTGGGAGAAAATAGCAATCAGCCCCAGCATTTT.

The V and J genes are TRBV6-6 and TRBJ2-5; D not resolved. Germline loops: CDR1 MNHNY, CDR2 SVGAGI (reference sequence). The CDR3 totals 13 residues. The V and J ends lost 7 bases and 3 bases respectively, with 12 bases between them. CDR3 protein: CASTLSLEETQYF. The DNA for the CDR3 is TGTGCCAGCACCCTATCTCTAGAAGAGACCCAGTACTTC.

The rearrangement uses TRBV20-1 and TRBJ2-5; a weak D match, TRBD2 (7 bases). The CDR3 has 16 residues. V lost 1 base to trimming and J lost 4 bases, with 19 bases between them. From germline, CDR1 is DFQATT and CDR2 SNEGSKA (reference sequence). The CDR3 DNA follows: TGCAGTGCTAGAGTTCCCTGGGGGGGCTGGAGAGAGACCCAGTACTTC. This sequence encodes CSARVPWGGWRETQYF.

The genes are TRBV5-1 and TRBJ2-7; tentatively, D is TRBD1 or TRBD2 (6 bases each). Trimming took off 2 bases at V and 5 bases at J, with 11 bases between the two ends. The CDR3 runs to 13 residues. Germline values: CDR1 SGHRS, CDR2 YFSETQ. The CDR3 DNA reads TGCGCCAGCAGCTTCTCAGGGGAGGACGAGCAGTACTTC. Protein sequence: CASSFSGEDEQYF.

The V call is TRBV6-2 or TRBV6-3, the J call TRBJ2-2; 7 bases line up with TRBD2. V shed 7 bases and J 4 bases; nucleotides not matched to a gene: 6. Germline lookup yields CDR1 MNHEY and CDR2 SVGEGT. The CDR3 length is 14 residues. For the CDR3, the DNA is TGTGCCAGCAATCGACTAGCTGGCACCGGGGAGCTGTTTTTT. Translating it yields CASNRLAGTGELFF.

The CDR3 nucleotides are TGTGCCAGCAGTTACTCGGGCAGTCAAGAAGAGCAGTACTTC. The encoded protein is CASSYSGSQEEQYF. This chain links TRBV6-6 with TRBJ2-7; D is ambiguous. Germline CDR1 reads MNHNY; CDR2 reads SVGAGI (reference sequence). CDR3 size: 14 residues. Trimming took 0 bases from V and 7 from J, leaving 13 bases between them.

This chain uses TRBV5-4 with TRBJ1-2; D not resolved. The CDR3 sequence is 14 residues long. Trimming pared 3 bases from V and 9 bases from J, leaving 18 bases between. Looked up from germline, CDR1 is SGHNT and CDR2 is YYREEE (reference sequence). The CDR3: CASSSEGPPWSYTF. CDR3 nucleotides: TGTGCCAGCAGCTCAGAGGGCCCTCCTTGGAGCTACACCTTC.

The chain combines TRBV19 with TRBJ1-1; a weak D match, TRBD1 (5 bases). The CDR3 has 15 residues. V gave up 6 bases and J gave up 1 base, with 15 bases separating them. The germline CDR1 and CDR2 sequences are LNHDA and SQIVND (reference sequence). CDR3 sequence reads: CASRLLREPNTEAFF. The CDR3 coding sequence is TGTGCCAGTAGATTACTCAGGGAGCCGAACACTGAAGCTTTCTTT.

This clonotype has a handful of counts. The chain has TRBV19 and TRBJ2-7; 9 nucleotides match TRBD1. Germline trimming cut 5 bases from V and 2 bases from J; bases unmatched to any gene: 4. The CDR3 extends over 14 amino acids. The germline V gene encodes CDR1 LNHDA and CDR2 SQIVND (reference sequence). DNA of the CDR3: TGTGCCAGTAGTTCGACAGGGGGTGCCTACGAGCAGTACTTC. It encodes CASSSTGGAYEQYF. The full variable domain, in which reference TRBV19 and TRBJ2-7 provide the parts outside the CDR3, is DGGITQSPKYLFRKEGQNVTLSCEQNLNHDAMYWYRQDPGQGLRLIYYSQIVNDFQKGDIAEGYSVSREKKESFPLTVTSAQKNPTAFYLCASSSTGGAYEQYFGPGTRLTVT.

The genes are TRBV12-5 and TRBJ1-1; perhaps TRBD1 as D (6 bases). V was clipped by 5 bases and J by 2 bases, with 12 bases between them. The CDR3 sequence is 14 residues long. Germline V gives CDR1 LGHNT, CDR2 FRNRAP. The CDR3 bases are TGTGCTAGTGGTCGGACAGACTATAACACTGAAGCTTTCTTT. Translating it yields CASGRTDYNTEAFF.

This rearrangement joins TRBV6-1 to TRBJ2-1; 7 nucleotides match TRBD2. This CDR3 has 14 amino acids. The V and J ends lost 7 bases and 4 bases, in that order; junction bases with no gene match: 7. Per the germline V gene, CDR1 is MNHNS and CDR2 is SASEGT. CDR3 nucleotide sequence: TGTGCCAGCATGGGGCTAGCGGTATACAATGAGCAGTTCTTC. Its protein is CASMGLAVYNEQFF.

V and J are TRBV20-1 and TRBJ1-5; D call uncertain. CDR1 and CDR2 (germline): DFQATT, SNEGSKA (reference sequence). This CDR3 has 12 amino acids. V lost 1 base to trimming and J lost 5 bases, with 6 bases between them. CDR3 amino acids: CSARGSHQPQHF. The CDR3 bases are TGCAGTGCTAGAGGGTCTCATCAGCCCCAGCATTTT.

The V call is TRBV7-2, the J call TRBJ2-1; D remains ambiguous. V shed 3 bases and J shed 7 bases, with 10 bases lying between them. There are 13 residues in the CDR3. Germline CDR1 reads SGHTA; CDR2 reads FQGNSA. The CDR3 bases are TGTGCCAGCAGCTTTTCACAAGCGAATGAGCAGTTCTTC. Protein product: CASSFSQANEQFF.

The DNA of the CDR3 is TGTGCCAGCAGCTCTTTACGGGGGCCCATAGGGAATGAGCAGTTCTTC. This translates into CASSSLRGPIGNEQFF. The genes are TRBV11-2 and TRBJ2-1; D is perhaps TRBD1 or TRBD2 (6 bases each). The CDR3 contains 16 residues. Trimming removed 4 bases from V and 7 bases from J, with 20 bases in between. Germline V gene sequence: CDR1 SGHAT, CDR2 FQNNGV.

The chain employs TRBV4-2 and TRBJ1-4, with D tentatively TRBD1 (5 bases). Germline V gene lookup returns CDR1 LGHNA and CDR2 YNFKEQ. CDR3 length: 14 amino acids. V lost 1 base, J lost 7 bases, and 10 bases lay in between. The CDR3 reads CASSQGDGTEKLFF. DNA of the CDR3: TGTGCCAGCAGCCAAGGGGACGGAACTGAAAAACTGTTTTTT.

The chain carries TRBV7-2 and TRBJ2-7; possibly TRBD2 for D (6 bases). The germline gives CDR1 SGHTA, CDR2 FQGNSA. CDR3 length: 15 residues. Trimming took 6 bases from V and 5 from J, leaving 20 bases between them. CDR3 nucleotide sequence: TGTGCCAGCAGGTGGATGTGGAGGGAAGGCGACGAGCAGTACTTC. Translating it yields CASRWMWREGDEQYF.

This sequence joins TRBV19 and TRBJ2-7; maybe TRBD1 (6 bases). CDR3 length: 15 residues. Germline loops: CDR1 LNHDA, CDR2 SQIVND (reference sequence). Trimming took 0 bases from V and 4 from J, leaving 13 bases between them. The CDR3 here is CASSIDHQGSYEQYF. The CDR3, as DNA: TGTGCCAGTAGTATAGATCATCAGGGGTCGTACGAGCAGTACTTC.

The chain is built from TRBV29-1 and TRBJ2-2, with TRBD1 matching over 7 bases. V was pared by 4 bases and J by 5 bases, with 4 bases of the junction left unmatched. This CDR3 spans 13 amino acids. CDR1 and CDR2 (germline): SQVTM, ANQGSEA. CDR3 nucleotides: TGCAGCGTTGGGGGGACAGAGACCGGGGAGCTGTTTTTT. This codes for CSVGGTETGELFF.

This rearrangement joins TRBV6-6 to TRBJ1-1, with D maybe TRBD1 (6 bases). This CDR3 region has 13 residues. V lost 5 bases, J lost 3 bases, and 10 bases lay in between. Per the germline V gene, CDR1 is MNHNY and CDR2 is SVGAGI (reference sequence). The CDR3 DNA is TGTGCCAGCAGTACTAACAGGGACACTGAAGCTTTCTTT. This encodes CASSTNRDTEAFF.

V usage is TRBV2 and J usage is TRBJ1-2; D is unclear. V gave up 1 base and J gave up 0 bases, with 9 bases separating them. The CDR3 spans 15 residues. Germline V gene sequence: CDR1 SNHLY, CDR2 FYNNEI. This CDR3 reads CASSEGRGANYGYTF. The CDR3 DNA follows: TGTGCCAGCAGTGAAGGCCGGGGAGCTAACTATGGCTACACCTTC.

V and J are TRBV29-1 and TRBJ2-3; TRBD1 might be the D (5 bases). CDR3 length equals 12 residues. Trimming took 4 bases from V and 3 from J, leaving 8 bases between them. Per germline, CDR1 SQVTM and CDR2 ANQGSEA. CDR3 protein: CSVVRVTDTQYF. The DNA of the CDR3 is TGCAGCGTTGTCAGGGTTACAGATACGCAGTATTTT.